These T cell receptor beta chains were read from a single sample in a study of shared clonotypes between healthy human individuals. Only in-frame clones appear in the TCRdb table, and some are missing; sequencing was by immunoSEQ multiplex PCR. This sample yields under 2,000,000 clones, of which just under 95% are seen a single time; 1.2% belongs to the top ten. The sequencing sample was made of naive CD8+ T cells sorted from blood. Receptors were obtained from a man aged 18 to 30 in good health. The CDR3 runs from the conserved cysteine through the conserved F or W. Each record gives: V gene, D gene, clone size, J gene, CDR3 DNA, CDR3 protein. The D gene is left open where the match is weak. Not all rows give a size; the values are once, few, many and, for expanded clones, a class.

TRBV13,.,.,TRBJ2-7,TGTGCCAGCAGCTTAGGTCTAGTCGGCGAGCAGTACTTC,CASSLGLVGEQYF
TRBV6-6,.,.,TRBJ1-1,TGTGCCAGCCCACCTATAGGGTCAGCCTTGAACACTGAAGCTTTCTTT,CASPPIGSALNTEAFF
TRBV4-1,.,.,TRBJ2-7,TGCGCCAGCAGCCAAGACCCCGTGTCCGCGTACGAGCAGTACTTC,CASSQDPVSAYEQYF
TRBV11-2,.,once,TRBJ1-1,TGTGCCAGCAGCTTAGGAGAGGGGACTGAAGCTTTCTTT,CASSLGEGTEAFF
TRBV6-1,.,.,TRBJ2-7,TGTGCCAGCAGTGAACCGACCTCATTCCCCTACGAGCAGTACTTC,CASSEPTSFPYEQYF
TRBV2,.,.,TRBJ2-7,TGTGCCACCGGAGACACACCTGCTAGCTCCTACGAGCAGTACTTC,CATGDTPASSYEQYF
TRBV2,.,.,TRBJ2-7,TGTGCCAGCAGTGATGGGCGGGAGCAGTACTTC,CASSDGREQYF
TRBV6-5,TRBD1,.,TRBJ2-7,TGTGCCAGCAGTTACTACGACAGGGATGACGAGCAGTACTTC,CASSYYDRDDEQYF
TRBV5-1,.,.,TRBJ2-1,TGCGCCAGCAGCTTGTGGATTTCCAATGAGCAGTTCTTC,CASSLWISNEQFF
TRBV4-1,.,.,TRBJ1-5,TGCGCCAGCAGCCAAGATGTACAGGGTTATCAGCCCCAGCATTTT,CASSQDVQGYQPQHF
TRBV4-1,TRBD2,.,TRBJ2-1,TGCGCCAGCAGCCAGACTAGCGGGATCTACAATGAGCAGTTCTTC,CASSQTSGIYNEQFF
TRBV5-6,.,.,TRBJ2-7,TGTGCCAGCAGCCCCCCTTCCGGGGCGAATTACGAGCAGTACTTC,CASSPPSGANYEQYF
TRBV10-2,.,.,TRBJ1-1,TGCGCCAGCAGTCCCACAGTCGGGGTACATCGCGCTGAAGCTTTCTTT,CASSPTVGVHRAEAFF
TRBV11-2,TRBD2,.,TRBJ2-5,TGTGCCAGCAGCTCCGGACTAGCGGGGGCCCTGTACCAAGAGACCCAGTACTTC,CASSSGLAGALYQETQYF
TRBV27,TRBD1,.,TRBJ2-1,TGTGCCAGCAGTGCCTCAGGGGGCCCCCTTTTGTTAGAGCAGTTCTTC,CASSASGGPLLLEQFF
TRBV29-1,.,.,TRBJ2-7,TGCAGCGTTGAAGAGGCCCAGGGATCCTACGAGCAGTACTTC,CSVEEAQGSYEQYF
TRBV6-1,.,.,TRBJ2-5,TGTGCCAGCAGTGACCGTGTATGGGGACCTCTTCAAGAGACCCAGTACTTC,CASSDRVWGPLQETQYF
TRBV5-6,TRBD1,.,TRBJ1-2,TGTGCCAGCAGCTTCTGGACAGGCTATGGCTACACCTTC,CASSFWTGYGYTF
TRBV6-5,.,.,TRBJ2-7,TGTGCCAGCAGTTACTCGACGGGCACCTACGAGCAGTACTTC,CASSYSTGTYEQYF
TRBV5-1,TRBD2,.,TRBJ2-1,TGCGCCAGCAGCGTGACTAGCGGGGGGAACAATGAGCAGTTCTTC,CASSVTSGGNNEQFF
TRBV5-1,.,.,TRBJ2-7,TGCGCCAGCAGCTTGGATCTGGGCACCTACGAGCAGTACTTC,CASSLDLGTYEQYF
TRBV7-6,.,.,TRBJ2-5,TGTGCCAGCAGCCCCAGGGACAACCAAGAGACCCAGTACTTC,CASSPRDNQETQYF
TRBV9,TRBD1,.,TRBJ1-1,TGTGCCAGCAGCGTAGGGGGACAGCCGAACACTGAAGCTTTCTTT,CASSVGGQPNTEAFF
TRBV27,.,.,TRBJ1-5,TGTGCCAGCAGTTTATCTGCAGGAGAAATCAATCAGCCCCAGCATTTT,CASSLSAGEINQPQHF
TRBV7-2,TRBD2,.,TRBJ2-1,TGTGCCAGCAGCTTACCTCGACTAGCGGGGGGGAATGAGCAGTTCTTC,CASSLPRLAGGNEQFF
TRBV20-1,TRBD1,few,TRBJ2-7,TGCAGTGCTGGGACAGTCTACGAGCAGTACTTC,CSAGTVYEQYF
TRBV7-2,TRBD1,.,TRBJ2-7,TGTGCCAGCAGCTTAGTAGGACAGGACGAGCAGTACTTC,CASSLVGQDEQYF
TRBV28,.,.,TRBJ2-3,TGTGCCAGCAGTAACATACCGGAGCAGGGGTTGGATACGCAGTATTTT,CASSNIPEQGLDTQYF
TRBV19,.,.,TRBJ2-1,TGTGCCAGTAGCGTCAACTCCTACAATGAGCAGTTCTTC,CASSVNSYNEQFF
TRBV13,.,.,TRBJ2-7,TGTGCCAGCAGCCCCGGGGGATCCTACGAGCAGTACTTC,CASSPGGSYEQYF
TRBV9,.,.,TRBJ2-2,TGTGCCAGCAGCGGGGTTGGACACTCCACCGGGGAGCTGTTTTTT,CASSGVGHSTGELFF
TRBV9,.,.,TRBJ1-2,TGTGCCAGCAGCGGAAGCAGGGGAAGAAATAACTATGGCTACACCTTC,CASSGSRGRNNYGYTF
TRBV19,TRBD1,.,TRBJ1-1,TGTGCCAGTAGCGGGACAGGGGGCACAGGTGGCGCTTTCTTT,CASSGTGGTGGAFF
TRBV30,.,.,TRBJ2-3,TGTGCCTGGAACAGGGATCACACAGATACGCAGTATTTT,CAWNRDHTDTQYF
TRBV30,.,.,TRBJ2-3,TGTGCCTGGGTTGAACTGACAGCAGATACGCAGTATTTT,CAWVELTADTQYF
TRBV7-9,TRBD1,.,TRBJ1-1,TGTGCCAGCAGCTTAGTGACAGGGAGGAACACTGAAGCTTTCTTT,CASSLVTGRNTEAFF
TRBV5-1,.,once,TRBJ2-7,TGCGCCAGCAGCTTGACAAGTTCCTACGAGCAGTACTTC,CASSLTSSYEQYF
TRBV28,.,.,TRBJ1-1,TGTGCCAGCACCCCCAGTGGGAACACTGAAGCTTTCTTT,CASTPSGNTEAFF
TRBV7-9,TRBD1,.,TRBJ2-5,TGTGCCAGCAGCCCAGACAGGGCGGCCCAGTACTTC,CASSPDRAAQYF
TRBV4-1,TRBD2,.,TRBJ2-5,TGCGCCAGCAGCTCAGCGGGAGGGCCCACGGAGACCCAGTACTTC,CASSSAGGPTETQYF
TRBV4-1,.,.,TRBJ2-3,TGCGCCAGCAGCCAACATCGACTAGTGTTCGGGGACGCAGATACGCAGTATTTT,CASSQHRLVFGDADTQYF
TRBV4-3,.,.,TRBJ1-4,TGCGCCAGCAGCCAAGAACGGACAGCGCCTAATGAAAAACTGTTTTTT,CASSQERTAPNEKLFF
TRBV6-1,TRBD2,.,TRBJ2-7,TGTGCCAGCAGTGAACGGCGGGAGGGCCTCTTTCCCCAGTACTTC,CASSERREGLFPQYF
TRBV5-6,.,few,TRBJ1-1,TGTGCCAGCAGCTTGTGGGATGACAGGCTTGAAGCTTTCTTT,CASSLWDDRLEAFF